Listed below are T cell receptor beta chains from one sample, sequenced in a study of T cell responses to AZD1222 COVID-19 vaccine. Clones were sequenced by immunoSEQ multiplex PCR, and TCRdb holds only the in-frame ones, with some missing. The sample yields 110,000 or so clones, about 86% seen once. The source material was peripheral blood, sampled 28 days after the second AZD1222 dose. The receptors originated from an adult who received the AZD1222 COVID-19 vaccine. Each CDR3 is given with its conserved first and last residue. The D gene is left open where the match is weak. Not every row has a clone size; where given, it reads once, few, many or a size class.

CDR3 protein: CASSLDRQSTNEKLFF
CDR3 DNA: TGTGCCAGCAGCTTGGACAGACAATCGACTAATGAAAAACTGTTTTTT
D gene: NA
J gene: TRBJ1-4
clone size: few
V gene: TRBV7-9

CDR3 protein: CASSLTGTGVDTQYF
CDR3 DNA: TGTGCCAGCAGCTTAACCGGGACAGGGGTAGATACGCAGTATTTT
D gene: TRBD1
J gene: TRBJ2-3
clone size: NA
V gene: TRBV7-2

CDR3 protein: CASSPPTGTGGTSGSGYEQYF
CDR3 DNA: TGCGCCAGCAGTCCACCCACCGGGACAGGGGGGACTAGCGGGAGCGGCTACGAGCAGTACTTC
D gene: TRBD2
J gene: TRBJ2-7
clone size: NA
V gene: TRBV23-1

CDR3 protein: CASSLGRVGNEKLFF
CDR3 DNA: TGTGCCAGCAGCCTGGGACGGGTGGGCAATGAAAAACTGTTTTTT
D gene: NA
J gene: TRBJ1-4
clone size: NA
V gene: TRBV3-1/TRBV3-2

CDR3 protein: CASSFLGGGITEAFF
CDR3 DNA: TGTGCCAGCAGCTTTCTGGGGGGGGGAATCACTGAAGCTTTCTTT
D gene: NA
J gene: TRBJ1-1
clone size: NA
V gene: TRBV7-2

CDR3 protein: CASREPGQGRYGYTF
CDR3 DNA: TGTGCCAGTAGGGAGCCGGGACAGGGGAGATATGGCTACACCTTC
D gene: TRBD1
J gene: TRBJ1-2
clone size: NA
V gene: TRBV19

CDR3 protein: CASTSTANTGELFF
CDR3 DNA: TGTGCCAGCACCTCGACGGCGAACACCGGGGAGCTGTTTTTT
D gene: NA
J gene: TRBJ2-2
clone size: NA
V gene: TRBV7-9

CDR3 protein: CASSDSTGGYNEQFF
CDR3 DNA: TGTGCCAGCAGTGACTCGACAGGGGGCTACAATGAGCAGTTCTTC
D gene: TRBD1
J gene: TRBJ2-1
clone size: many
V gene: TRBV6-4

CDR3 protein: CASSLGQGHSGNTIYF
CDR3 DNA: TGTGCCAGCAGCTTGGGACAGGGGCACTCTGGAAACACCATATATTTT
D gene: TRBD1
J gene: TRBJ1-3
clone size: NA
V gene: TRBV7-9

CDR3 protein: CASSLARQDYGYTF
CDR3 DNA: TGTGCCAGCAGCTTAGCCCGACAGGATTATGGCTACACCTTC
D gene: NA
J gene: TRBJ1-2
clone size: NA
V gene: TRBV27

CDR3 protein: CASSPRTAPSGNTIYF
CDR3 DNA: TGTGCCAGTAGTCCGCGGACAGCTCCCTCTGGAAACACCATATATTTT
D gene: NA
J gene: TRBJ1-3
clone size: NA
V gene: TRBV19

CDR3 protein: CASSVGDSQETQYF
CDR3 DNA: TGTGCCAGCAGCGTAGGGGACAGCCAAGAGACCCAGTACTTC
D gene: TRBD1
J gene: TRBJ2-5
clone size: NA
V gene: TRBV9

CDR3 protein: CASSYSPGQGVRETQYF
CDR3 DNA: TGTGCCAGCAGTTACTCTCCGGGACAGGGGGTGCGAGAGACCCAGTACTTC
D gene: TRBD1
J gene: TRBJ2-5
clone size: NA
V gene: TRBV6-2/TRBV6-3

CDR3 protein: CASRRDLTGELFF
CDR3 DNA: TGCGCCAGCAGACGGGACCTCACCGGGGAGCTGTTTTTT
D gene: NA
J gene: TRBJ2-2
clone size: NA
V gene: TRBV10-1

CDR3 protein: CSVDPDRDYGYTF
CDR3 DNA: TGCAGCGTTGACCCGGACAGAGATTATGGCTACACCTTC
D gene: NA
J gene: TRBJ1-2
clone size: few
V gene: TRBV29-1

CDR3 protein: CASSPPRGAFRPQHF
CDR3 DNA: TGCGCCAGCAGCCCCCCGAGAGGGGCGTTCCGTCCCCAGCATTTT
D gene: NA
J gene: TRBJ1-5
clone size: few
V gene: TRBV5-1

CDR3 protein: CASSSPKGIASGRDSYEQYF
CDR3 DNA: TGTGCCAGCAGTTCGCCCAAGGGGATAGCTAGCGGGAGGGATAGCTACGAGCAGTACTTC
D gene: TRBD2
J gene: TRBJ2-7
clone size: NA
V gene: TRBV27

CDR3 protein: CASSPVGQTSYEQYF
CDR3 DNA: TGCGCCAGCAGCCCCGTGGGACAGACTTCCTACGAGCAGTACTTC
D gene: TRBD1
J gene: TRBJ2-7
clone size: NA
V gene: TRBV5-1

CDR3 protein: CASSLAVTAGDGYTF
CDR3 DNA: TGTGCCAGCAGCTTAGCGGTTACGGCCGGAGATGGCTACACCTTC
D gene: NA
J gene: TRBJ1-2
clone size: NA
V gene: TRBV7-8

CDR3 protein: CASSLNRAAGYTF
CDR3 DNA: TGTGCCAGCAGTTTAAATCGGGCGGCGGGCTACACCTTC
D gene: NA
J gene: TRBJ1-2
clone size: NA
V gene: TRBV28

CDR3 protein: CASGPGTAALGGELFF
CDR3 DNA: TGTGCTAGTGGCCCCGGGACCGCCGCCTTAGGCGGGGAGCTGTTTTTT
D gene: NA
J gene: TRBJ2-2
clone size: NA
V gene: TRBV12-5

CDR3 protein: CASRHLQGKNHYGYTF
CDR3 DNA: TGTGCCAGCAGACACCTACAGGGGAAGAATCACTATGGCTACACCTTC
D gene: TRBD1
J gene: TRBJ1-2
clone size: once
V gene: TRBV28

CDR3 protein: CASSPGGREEQYF
CDR3 DNA: TGTGCCAGCTCACCCGGCGGGAGGGAAGAGCAGTACTTC
D gene: TRBD2
J gene: TRBJ2-7
clone size: NA
V gene: TRBV18

CDR3 protein: CASSLGLPQRDTQYF
CDR3 DNA: TGTGCCAGCAGCTTAGGACTGCCTCAACGGGATACGCAGTATTTT
D gene: NA
J gene: TRBJ2-3
clone size: few
V gene: TRBV7-6